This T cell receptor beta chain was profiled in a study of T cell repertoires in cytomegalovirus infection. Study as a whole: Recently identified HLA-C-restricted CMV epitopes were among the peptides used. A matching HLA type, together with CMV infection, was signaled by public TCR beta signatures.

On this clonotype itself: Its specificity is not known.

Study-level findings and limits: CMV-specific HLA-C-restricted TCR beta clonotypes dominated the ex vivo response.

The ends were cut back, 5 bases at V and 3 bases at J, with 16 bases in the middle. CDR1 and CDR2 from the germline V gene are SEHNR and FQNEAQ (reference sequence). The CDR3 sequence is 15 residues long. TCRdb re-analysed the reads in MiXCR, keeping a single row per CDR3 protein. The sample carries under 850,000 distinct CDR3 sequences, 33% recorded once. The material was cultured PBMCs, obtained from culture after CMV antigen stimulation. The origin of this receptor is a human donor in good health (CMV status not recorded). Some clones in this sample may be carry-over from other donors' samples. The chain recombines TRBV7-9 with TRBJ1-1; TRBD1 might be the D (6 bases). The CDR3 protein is CASSQGTRTDTEAFF. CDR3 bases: TGTGCCAGCAGCCAAGGAACCAGGACAGACACTGAAGCTTTCTTT.